These 27 T cell receptor beta chains originate from one sample sequenced in a study of shared clonotypes between healthy human individuals. Selected positively for CCR7 and CD45RO-negative, naive CD8 cells excluded terminally differentiated effector memory CD45RA+ cells. Method: immunoSEQ multiplex PCR; TCRdb's copy keeps in-frame clones and lacks some. This table holds some 2,000,000 clones, less than 95% found once. Specimen: naive CD8+ T cells sorted from blood. The receptors shown here come from a man younger than 30 in good health.

The chain carries TRBV5-8 and TRBJ1-2; D is unresolved. V was pared by 0 bases and J by 0 bases, with 12 bases between. Germline-derived CDR1 and CDR2 are SGHTS and YDEGEE. The CDR3 extends over 16 amino acids. The DNA for the CDR3 is TGTGCCAGCAGCTTGGCCGGGGAGGGAGCTAACTATGGCTACACCTTC. Amino acids: CASSLAGEGANYGYTF.

The chain employs TRBV2 and TRBJ2-5; D perhaps matches TRBD2 (6 bases). The V end lost 8 bases, the J end lost 3 bases, and 19 bases lay between the germline ends. The V gene's germline CDR1 is SNHLY and CDR2 FYNNEI. This CDR3 is 15 amino acids long. CDR3: CASGGNSGREETQYF. DNA for the CDR3: TGTGCCAGCGGGGGGAACTCGGGTAGGGAAGAGACCCAGTACTTC.

The chain is built from TRBV7-8 and TRBJ2-5, with 9 nucleotides matching TRBD2. The CDR3 runs to 17 residues. The germline V gene encodes CDR1 SGHVS and CDR2 FQNEAQ. Losses at the gene ends were 6 bases for V and 3 bases for J; bases not matched to a gene: 14. CDR3 sequence reads: CASSRGLAGAWEETQYF. CDR3 in DNA: TGTGCCAGCAGTAGGGGGTTAGCGGGGGCCTGGGAAGAGACCCAGTACTTC.

The genes are TRBV7-2 and TRBJ1-3; 9 bases map to TRBD1. V trimming: 4 bases; J trimming: 1 base; junction bases outside the gene matches: 5. The CDR3 consists of 16 residues. The germline V gene has CDR1 SGHTA and CDR2 FQGNSA. The CDR3 DNA is TGTGCCAGCAGCTCGACAGGGGGTAGGTCTGGAAACACCATATATTTT. This translates into CASSSTGGRSGNTIYF.

The chain employs TRBV5-1 and TRBJ2-7; D unclear. CDR1 is SGHRS, CDR2 YFSETQ, per germline. CDR3 length: 12 residues. Trimming stripped 4 bases from V and 3 bases from J, with 8 bases between. The CDR3 sequence is CASSLGFYEQYF. CDR3 nucleotide sequence: TGCGCCAGCAGCCTGGGGTTCTACGAGCAGTACTTC.

J is TRBJ1-1 and V is TRBV7-9, with 8 bases lining up with TRBD1. CDR1 SEHNR and CDR2 FQNEAQ come from the germline V gene (reference sequence). V lost 5 bases to trimming and J lost 4 bases; unmatched junction nucleotides: 3. The CDR3 spans 13 residues. The CDR3 sequence is CASSITGGTEAFF. The CDR3 DNA reads TGTGCCAGCAGCATAACAGGGGGCACTGAAGCTTTCTTT.

This chain joins TRBV30 and TRBJ2-3; weak D call: TRBD2 (6 bases). CDR3 size: 13 residues. Germline CDR1 reads GTSNPN; CDR2 reads SVGIG (reference sequence). V gave up 2 bases and J gave up 0 bases, with 6 bases separating them. This chain's CDR3 is CAWSTSSTDTQYF. CDR3 bases: TGTGCCTGGAGTACTAGCAGCACAGATACGCAGTATTTT.

The chain links TRBV6-5 to TRBJ2-1; 12 bases match TRBD2. Germline assignment: CDR1 MNHEY and CDR2 SVGAGI. The CDR3 loop spans 15 amino acids. Germline trimming cut 10 bases from V and 8 bases from J; bases unmatched to any gene: 12. The CDR3 region has the DNA TGTGCCACCGCCAGACTAGCGGGAGCGGGAGATGAGCAGTTCTTC. Protein product: CATARLAGAGDEQFF.

The V gene is TRBV10-2, the J gene TRBJ2-3; the D gene is possibly TRBD1 (6 bases). The CDR3 is 14 amino acids. CDR1 and CDR2 from the germline V gene are WSHSY and SAAADI. With 6 bases removed from V and 4 bases from J, the gap between germline ends came to 14 bases. In DNA form, the CDR3 reads TGCGCCAGCAGCGACGTTGGGGGCCCAGATACGCAGTATTTT. This encodes CASSDVGGPDTQYF.

V and J are TRBV6-1 and TRBJ1-1; TRBD1 might be the D (5 bases). The CDR3 runs to 15 residues. V was trimmed by 1 base and J by 5 bases, leaving 14 bases between them. CDR1 and CDR2 from the germline V gene are MNHNS and SASEGT. The CDR3 DNA reads TGTGCCAGCAGTGAAGTGCTAGGGGAGAGGACTGAAGCTTTCTTT. Protein: CASSEVLGERTEAFF.

J is TRBJ1-1 and V is TRBV4-1, with D possibly TRBD1 on 6 matching bases. The CDR3 contains 16 residues. V was cut by 0 bases and J by 3 bases, with 14 bases left in between. Germline V lookup: CDR1 MGHRA, CDR2 YSYEKL. CDR3: CASSQEGGGVYTEAFF. Written as DNA, the CDR3 is TGCGCCAGCAGCCAAGAGGGAGGGGGGGTTTACACTGAAGCTTTCTTT.

The chain employs TRBV25-1 and TRBJ1-4, with no clear D. The CDR3 is 15 residues long. Germline V lookup: CDR1 MGHDK, CDR2 SYGVNS. Trimming shortened V by 2 bases and J by 8 bases, and 15 bases separated the two germline ends. The CDR3 DNA is TGTGCCAGCAGTGAACCCACGGTGGGGAGGGAAAAACTGTTTTTT. This encodes CASSEPTVGREKLFF.

The V gene is TRBV7-9, the J gene TRBJ1-2; D not certain. This CDR3 comprises 15 residues. CDR1 SEHNR and CDR2 FQNEAQ come from the germline V gene (reference sequence). V was pared by 5 bases and J by 2 bases, with 15 bases between. The DNA for the CDR3 is TGTGCCAGCAGCCCGGATCCGGGAACCAACTATGGCTACACCTTC. Amino acids: CASSPDPGTNYGYTF.

The chain joins TRBV29-1 to TRBJ2-2; tentatively, D is TRBD1 (6 bases). Germline CDR1 is SQVTM and CDR2 is ANQGSEA. Trimming cost V 1 base and J 6 bases, with 12 bases left between them. The CDR3 has 14 amino acids. As DNA, the CDR3 is TGCAGCGTTGAAGTTTCAACAGGGTCCGGGGAGCTGTTTTTT. Encoded protein: CSVEVSTGSGELFF.

The chain combines TRBV13 with TRBJ2-7; D is perhaps TRBD1 (5 bases). The CDR3 length is 15 residues. Germline V gene lookup returns CDR1 PRHDT and CDR2 FYEKMQ (reference sequence). Trimming stripped 3 bases from V and 5 bases from J, with 17 bases between. This CDR3 is CASSFWTRPGDEQYF. In DNA form, the CDR3 reads TGTGCCAGCAGCTTCTGGACACGGCCGGGTGACGAGCAGTACTTC.

This clone occurred a few times. The rearrangement joins TRBV5-6 to TRBJ1-6; D not certain. In germline, CDR1 is SGHDT, CDR2 YYEEEE. The length of the CDR3 is 14 residues. Trimming shortened V by 1 base and J by 9 bases, and 11 bases separated the two germline ends. The CDR3 region is CASSLRAGGSPLHF. CDR3 DNA: TGTGCCAGCAGCTTGAGAGCAGGTGGTTCACCCCTCCACTTT.

Points on this clone: This CDR3 is also generated by other DNA sequences in the sample. The chain joins TRBV5-6 to TRBJ2-2, with unresolved D. Germline V gene lookup returns CDR1 SGHDT and CDR2 YYEEEE. V was cut by 0 bases and J by 0 bases, with 3 bases left in between. The CDR3 covers 14 residues. CDR3: CASSLGPNTGELFF. The CDR3 DNA reads TGTGCCAGCAGCTTGGGTCCGAACACCGGGGAGCTGTTTTTT.

The rearrangement uses TRBV2 and TRBJ2-2; D possibly corresponds to TRBD2 (6 bases). The CDR3 covers 16 residues. The germline V and J ends were trimmed by 0 bases and 7 bases, with 15 bases remaining between them. The germline V gene encodes CDR1 SNHLY and CDR2 FYNNEI. This CDR3 is CASSEALRRADGELFF. The CDR3 region has the DNA TGTGCCAGCAGTGAAGCGCTTCGGAGGGCCGACGGGGAGCTGTTTTTT.

The chain combines TRBV2 with TRBJ2-7; no definite D call. The length of the CDR3 is 12 residues. Between the trimmed V and J ends, which lost 7 bases and 2 bases, there was a span of 9 bases. In germline, CDR1 is SNHLY, CDR2 FYNNEI. Written as DNA, the CDR3 is TGTGCCAGCAACCTTGGCCCCTACGAGCAGTACTTC. This codes for CASNLGPYEQYF. Full variable domain (rest looked up from reference TRBV2 and TRBJ2-7): EPEVTQTPSHQVTQMGQEVILRCVPISNHLYFYWYRQILGQKVEFLVSFYNNEISEKSEIFDDQFSVERPDGSNFTLKIRSTKLEDSAMYFCASNLGPYEQYFGPGTRLTVT.

This chain joins TRBV19 and TRBJ2-1, with a weak D call TRBD1 (5 bases). V was shortened by 2 bases and J by 3 bases, with 11 bases between the two germline ends. The CDR3 is made up of 15 amino acids. Per the germline V gene, CDR1 is LNHDA and CDR2 is SQIVND (reference sequence). The chain's CDR3 is CASSIFAQGYNEQFF. CDR3 nucleotides: TGTGCCAGTAGTATATTCGCCCAGGGCTACAATGAGCAGTTCTTC.

The chain has TRBV29-1 and TRBJ2-1; the D gene could be TRBD1 or TRBD2 (5 bases each). Germline loops: CDR1 SQVTM, CDR2 ANQGSEA. Deletions cut 5 bases from V and 0 bases from J, with 8 bases between. The CDR3 is made up of 13 amino acids. Here the CDR3 reads CSVKGSSYNEQFF. Here the CDR3 DNA reads TGCAGCGTTAAGGGGAGCTCCTACAATGAGCAGTTCTTC.

This clone was seen just once. V gene TRBV28 combines with J gene TRBJ1-1; D is unclear. Trimming took off 3 bases at V and 1 base at J, with 15 bases between the two ends. Germline CDR1 is MDHEN and CDR2 is SYDVKM. This CDR3 has 16 amino acids. The CDR3: CASSFSWTEGNTEAFF. CDR3 in DNA: TGTGCCAGCAGTTTCTCTTGGACCGAAGGGAACACTGAAGCTTTCTTT.

V and J are TRBV7-2 and TRBJ2-2; D not resolved. V was cut by 1 base and J by 8 bases, with 14 bases left in between. The germline V gene has CDR1 SGHTA and CDR2 FQGNSA. There are 15 residues in the CDR3. CDR3 in amino acids: CASSLGAFIPGELFF. Written as DNA, the CDR3 is TGTGCCAGCAGCTTAGGGGCCTTTATACCGGGGGAGCTGTTTTTT.

The chain has TRBV19 and TRBJ2-1; tentative D call: TRBD1 (5 bases). Trimming cost V 6 bases and J 11 bases, with 14 bases left between them. The CDR3 loop spans 12 amino acids. Germline assignment: CDR1 LNHDA and CDR2 SQIVND (reference sequence). CDR3 residues: CASRATSGKQFF. CDR3 nucleotides: TGTGCCAGTAGGGCCACGTCAGGGAAGCAGTTCTTC.

The J gene is TRBJ2-1, the V gene TRBV2; 9 bases match TRBD2. CDR1 is SNHLY, CDR2 FYNNEI, per germline. The CDR3 has 15 amino acids. The V and J ends lost 3 bases and 9 bases, in that order; junction bases with no gene match: 9. The DNA of the CDR3 is TGTGCCAGCAGTGAGATGGCGGGGGGGCATGTTGAGCAGTTCTTC. Translating it yields CASSEMAGGHVEQFF.

CDR3 sequence reads: CASSQGSGGSYEQYF. The CDR3 DNA follows: TGTGCCAGCAGCCAAGGTAGCGGGGGGTCCTACGAGCAGTACTTC. The gene calls are TRBV4-2 and TRBJ2-7, with TRBD2 identical over 10 bases. CDR1 is LGHNA, CDR2 YNFKEQ, per germline. This CDR3 spans 15 amino acids. With 1 base clipped from V and 1 base from J, the junction kept 1 base outside the gene matches.

In regard to this clone: The sample has other DNA sequences that encode this CDR3 too. The genes are TRBV27 and TRBJ2-7, with 7 bases that match TRBD2. Germline-derived CDR1 and CDR2 are MNHEY and SMNVEV (reference sequence). The ends lost 2 bases at V and 3 bases at J; junction bases unmatched: 4. The CDR3 is made up of 14 amino acids. CDR3 region: CASSLGLADYEQYF. The CDR3 bases are TGTGCCAGCAGTTTAGGTCTAGCGGACTACGAGCAGTACTTC.